This T cell receptor beta chain was identified in a study of T cell repertoires in cytomegalovirus infection. TCRdb passed the reads through MiXCR, listing each CDR3 protein once. The sample shows under 850,000 distinct CDR3 sequences, 35% of them seen only once. A few counts support this clonotype. The CDR3 is made up of 14 amino acids. V lost 8 bases and J lost 8; bases outside the gene matches: 9. CDR1 LNHDA and CDR2 SQIVND come from the germline V gene (reference sequence). The J gene is TRBJ1-2, the V gene TRBV19; 12 bases are a match to TRBD1. This TCR derives from a human donor in good health (CMV status not recorded). Some clones in this sample may be carry-over from other donors' samples. Sequencing used PBMCs. CDR3 sequence reads: CASRGTGGTKGYTF. CDR3 sequence (DNA): TGTGCCAGTCGCGGGACAGGGGGCACGAAAGGCTACACCTTC.